The sequence of this T cell receptor beta chain was determined in a study of blood T cells in healthy people across ages. Study-level points and caveats: Underestimates were what the diversity estimates from one million T cells were considered to be. Long-lived and aged donors differed, with more naive CD4+ cells and higher diversity in the long-lived. Possibly confounding the expanded clonotype changes was the fact that donor CMV status was unknown.

V dropped 10 bases and J dropped 5 bases, with 21 bases sitting between them. CDR1 MNHNS and CDR2 SASEGT come from the germline V gene. CDR3 length: 14 amino acids. A J-beta primer mix and a sample-barcoded 5' primer were used in a second PCR of about 7 to 12 cycles. Via MiXCR, TCRdb re-called the 5' RACE reads, giving one row per CDR3 protein. In the table there are 1.5 million to 2 million distinct CDR3 sequences, 30% to 40% of which are singletons. In the case of this clonotype: Its antigen remains unidentified.

This TCR was recovered from a woman younger than 45 in good health. The V and J genes are TRBV6-1 and TRBJ2-7; possible D gene TRBD1, 6 bases. The sequenced material came from blood. The CDR3 DNA sequence: TGTGCCACCCGGGACACCCACAAAAGGAACGAGCAGTACTTC. Amino acids: CATRDTHKRNEQYF.